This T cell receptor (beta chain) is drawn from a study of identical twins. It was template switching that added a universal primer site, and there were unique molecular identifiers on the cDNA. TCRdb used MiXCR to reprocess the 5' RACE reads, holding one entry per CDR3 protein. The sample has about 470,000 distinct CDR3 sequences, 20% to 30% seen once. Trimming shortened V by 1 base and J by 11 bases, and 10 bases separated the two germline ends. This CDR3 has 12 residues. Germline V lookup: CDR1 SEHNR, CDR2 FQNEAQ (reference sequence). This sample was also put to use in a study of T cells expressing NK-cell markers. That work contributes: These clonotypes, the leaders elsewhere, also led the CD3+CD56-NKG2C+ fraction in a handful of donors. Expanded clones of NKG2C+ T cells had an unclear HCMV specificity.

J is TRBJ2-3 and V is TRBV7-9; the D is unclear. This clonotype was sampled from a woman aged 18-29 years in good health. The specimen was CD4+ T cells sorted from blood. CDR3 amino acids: CASSLVGGRQYF. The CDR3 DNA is TGTGCCAGCAGCTTAGTGGGCGGCCGGCAGTATTTT. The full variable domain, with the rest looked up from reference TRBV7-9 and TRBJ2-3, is DTGVSQNPRHKITKRGQNVTFRCDPISEHNRLYWYRQTLGQGPEFLTYFQNEAQLEKSRLLSDRFSAERPKGSFSTLEIQRTEQGDSAMYLCASSLVGGRQYFGPGTRLTVL.